These 11 T cell receptor beta chains share one sample of origin, sequenced in a study of blood T cells in healthy people across ages. PCR was performed a second time for roughly 7 to 11 cycles using a sample-barcoded 5' primer and a J-beta primer mix. TCRdb passed the 5' RACE reads through MiXCR, listing each CDR3 protein once. Of some 760,000 distinct CDR3 sequences listed, around 25% are singletons. The sample was also linked to a second study, of T cells of mothers and their children.

Sequences were obtained from blood. These receptors originate from a boy younger than 18 in good health.

This clonotype was seen a handful of times. The conserved closing phenylalanine or tryptophan is absent in this CDR3, likely reflecting a read error. The rearrangement uses TRBV28 and TRBJ2-1; the match to TRBD1 covers 9 bases. The better agreement between TRBJ2-7 and the DNA end casts doubt on the J call. The CDR3 runs to 15 residues. Per germline, CDR1 MDHEN and CDR2 SYDVKM. CDR3 in DNA: TGTGCCAGCAGCTTGGGGACAGGGTTAGGCTACGGGCAGTACCTC. It translates to CASSLGTGLGYGQYL.

This clonotype came up a few times. V usage is TRBV13 and J usage is TRBJ2-3; 8 bases align to TRBD2. CDR3 size: 16 residues. Germline trimming cut 5 bases from V and 0 bases from J; bases unmatched to any gene: 7. Germline V gene sequence: CDR1 PRHDT, CDR2 FYEKMQ (reference sequence). The CDR3 region has the DNA TGTGCCAGCAGCCTCCGACTAGCGTCCAGCACAGATACGCAGTATTTT. Translated, it gives CASSLRLASSTDTQYF.

The V call is TRBV20-1, the J call TRBJ2-1, with D possibly matching TRBD2 (7 bases). The V end was cut by 6 bases, the J end by 0 bases, with 21 bases between. Germline assignment: CDR1 DFQATT and CDR2 SNEGSKA (reference sequence). This CDR3 spans 17 amino acids. DNA for the CDR3: TGCAGTGCCGAGGGGGTAGCGGGTCCACGCTCCTACAATGAGCAGTTCTTC. Encoded protein: CSAEGVAGPRSYNEQFF.

This chain uses TRBV12-3 or TRBV12-4 with TRBJ2-5; possible D gene TRBD1, 6 bases. The ends were cut back, 6 bases at V and 11 bases at J, with 22 bases in the middle. The CDR3 has 14 residues. The CDR3 is CASSKAPTGWSQYF. The CDR3, as DNA: TGTGCCAGCAGCAAAGCCCCGACAGGTTGGAGTCAGTACTTC.

The V and J genes are TRBV24-1 and TRBJ1-5; 10 bases agree with TRBD1. V gave up 4 bases and J gave up 5 bases; unmatched junction bases: 7. The CDR3 is 16 amino acids. CDR1 is KGHDR, CDR2 SFDVKD, per germline. The CDR3 sequence is CATSEAGTGDYQPQHF. CDR3 coding DNA: TGTGCCACCAGTGAGGCCGGGACAGGGGACTATCAGCCCCAGCATTTT.

This clonotype has more than one count but fewer than ten. This CDR3 reads CASGLSTKSTDTQYF. Written as DNA, the CDR3 is TGTGCCAGCGGGCTTTCGACTAAGAGCACAGATACGCAGTATTTT. The chain carries TRBV28 and TRBJ2-3; D might be TRBD2 (5 bases). V gave up 8 bases and J gave up 0 bases, with 15 bases separating them. The CDR3 extends over 15 amino acids. Per the germline V gene, CDR1 is MDHEN and CDR2 is SYDVKM.

The chain couples TRBV6-2 or TRBV6-3 to TRBJ2-5, with D maybe TRBD2 (6 bases). V gave up 2 bases and J gave up 3 bases, with 13 bases separating them. CDR3 length: 15 amino acids. Germline CDR1 is MNHEY and CDR2 is SVGEGT. CDR3 amino acids: CASSYGGASEETQYF. The DNA of the CDR3 is TGTGCCAGCAGTTACGGTGGGGCTAGCGAAGAGACCCAGTACTTC.

The V call is TRBV7-9, the J call TRBJ1-6, with D possibly TRBD1 on 5 matching bases. The V end lost 2 bases, the J end lost 6 bases, and 11 bases lay between the germline ends. The CDR3 has 15 amino acids. Per the germline V gene, CDR1 is SEHNR and CDR2 is FQNEAQ (reference sequence). The CDR3 here is CASSLRGDGNSPLHF. DNA of the CDR3: TGTGCCAGCAGCTTAAGGGGAGACGGTAATTCACCCCTCCACTTT.

The V and J genes are TRBV12-3 or TRBV12-4 and TRBJ1-1; possible D gene TRBD1, 6 bases. This CDR3 has 13 residues. The V gene lost 2 bases and the J gene lost 10 bases, with 14 bases spanning the gap. For the CDR3, the DNA is TGTGCCAGCAGTTTACGGTCAGGGACAAGAGCTTTCTTT. Its protein product is CASSLRSGTRAFF.

This rearrangement joins TRBV7-9 to TRBJ2-5; 8 nucleotides match TRBD2. Near its end, the DNA agrees better with TRBJ2-7, so the J call may be wrong. Germline-derived CDR1 and CDR2 are SEHNR and FQNEAQ (reference sequence). The CDR3 consists of 15 residues. CDR3 coding DNA: TGTGCCAGCAGCGGAAGCACTAGCGGCTCCTACGAGCAGTACTTC. Translated, it gives CASSGSTSGSYEQYF.

This clonotype has just a few counts. The chain carries TRBV20-1 and TRBJ1-5; D remains ambiguous. CDR1 DFQATT and CDR2 SNEGSKA come from the germline V gene (reference sequence). The CDR3 consists of 13 residues. V lost 1 base and J 5 bases, leaving 9 bases between the germline ends. The CDR3 reads CSARGVSDQPQHF. DNA of the CDR3: TGCAGTGCTAGAGGGGTGTCGGATCAGCCCCAGCATTTT.